One sample yielded the 32 T cell receptor beta chains listed below, sequenced in a study of blood T cell repertoires in COVID-19. Generated by immunoSEQ multiplex PCR, the TCRdb table keeps only in-frame clones and is missing some. The repertoire holds fewer than 150,000 clones, with 90% as singletons. Material for sequencing was peripheral blood. The source of these receptors is an older woman with COVID-19, enrolled during active disease.

The chain carries TRBV18 and TRBJ1-2; 7 bases line up with TRBD1. The CDR3 contains 14 residues. Germline V gene lookup returns CDR1 KGHSH and CDR2 LQKENI. V lost 3 bases, J lost 1 base, and 2 bases stayed unmatched. The chain's CDR3 is CASSPGQSNYGYTF. The CDR3 DNA reads TGTGCCAGCTCACCGGGACAGAGTAACTATGGCTACACCTTC.

The chain links TRBV4-3 to TRBJ2-2; D remains ambiguous. CDR3 length: 17 residues. Trimming stripped 4 bases from V and 0 bases from J, with 15 bases between. Per the germline V gene, CDR1 is LGHNA and CDR2 is YSLEER. The DNA for the CDR3 is TGCGCCAGCAGCCTTACCCCGCCGGGTCCGAACACCGGGGAGCTGTTTTTT. Encoded protein: CASSLTPPGPNTGELFF.

The gene calls are TRBV5-4 and TRBJ1-5; D unclear. The CDR3 runs 13 residues. The V end was cut by 0 bases, the J end by 8 bases, with 9 bases between. CDR1 is SGHNT, CDR2 YYREEE, per germline (reference sequence). The CDR3 loop is CASSLAGFEPQHF. CDR3 DNA: TGTGCCAGCAGCTTGGCGGGGTTTGAGCCCCAGCATTTT.

The V call is TRBV6-2 or TRBV6-3, the J call TRBJ1-5; 10 nucleotides match TRBD1. V gave up 6 bases and J gave up 6 bases; unmatched junction bases: 8. The CDR3 runs 15 residues. Germline loops: CDR1 MNHEY, CDR2 SVGEGT. The CDR3 loop reads CASSLTGGAIQPQHF. CDR3 nucleotides: TGTGCCAGCAGCTTGACAGGGGGCGCGATTCAGCCCCAGCATTTT.

The chain carries TRBV5-1 and TRBJ2-3, with D perhaps matching TRBD1 (6 bases). Trimming cost V 2 bases and J 2 bases, with 9 bases left between them. This CDR3 contains 14 residues. The germline V gene has CDR1 SGHRS and CDR2 YFSETQ. CDR3 bases: TGCGCCAGCAGCTTCCGGGACAACACAGATACGCAGTATTTT. This encodes CASSFRDNTDTQYF.

Worth noting for this clone: This same CDR3 is encoded by further DNA sequences in the sample. The V gene is TRBV7-3, the J gene TRBJ1-2; TRBD1 might be the D (6 bases). The length of the CDR3 is 13 residues. Between the trimmed V and J ends, which lost 5 bases and 2 bases, there was a span of 9 bases. The germline V gene has CDR1 SGHTA and CDR2 FQGTGA. CDR3 protein: CASSQDRNYGYTF. The CDR3 DNA sequence: TGTGCCAGCAGCCAAGACAGGAACTATGGCTACACCTTC.

V is TRBV7-2 and J is TRBJ1-5; possibly TRBD1 for D (6 bases). CDR3 size: 14 residues. V was trimmed by 5 bases and J by 2 bases, leaving 10 bases between them. Germline values: CDR1 SGHTA, CDR2 FQGNSA. In DNA form, the CDR3 reads TGTGCCAGCAGCCAACAGGGTGGCAATCAGCCCCAGCATTTT. It specifies CASSQQGGNQPQHF.

The rearrangement joins TRBV7-3 to TRBJ2-3; D not certain. Trimming took 2 bases from V and 5 from J, leaving 5 bases between them. From germline, CDR1 is SGHTA and CDR2 FQGTGA. CDR3 length: 12 residues. For the CDR3, the DNA is TGTGCCAGCAGCTTAGGGCGAGATACGCAGTATTTT. Translation: CASSLGRDTQYF.

J is TRBJ1-2 and V is TRBV19; D remains ambiguous. Per germline, CDR1 LNHDA and CDR2 SQIVND (reference sequence). Deletions cut 5 bases from V and 1 base from J, with 5 bases between. CDR3 length: 12 amino acids. As DNA, the CDR3 is TGTGCCAGTAGTGTCCTTAACTATGGCTACACCTTC. Its protein product is CASSVLNYGYTF.

The count of this clone is one. The chain joins TRBV11-3 to TRBJ1-6; no firm D call. CDR1 is SGHNT, CDR2 YENEEA, per germline. The CDR3 has 15 amino acids. Between the trimmed V and J ends, which lost 0 bases and 6 bases, there was a span of 9 bases. The DNA for the CDR3 is TGTGCCAGCAGCTTAGATGGGAGGCTTAATTCACCCCTCCACTTT. The encoded protein is CASSLDGRLNSPLHF.

CDR3: CASSPRQGTDTQYF. CDR3 coding DNA: TGTGCCAGCAGTCCTAGACAGGGAACAGATACGCAGTATTTT. V is TRBV6-5 and J is TRBJ2-3; 7 bases fit TRBD1. Germline trimming cut 5 bases from V and 3 bases from J; bases unmatched to any gene: 5. The CDR3 contains 14 residues. Looked up from germline, CDR1 is MNHEY and CDR2 is SVGAGI.

Comments on this clone: The junction differs from germline at one of its ends, possibly a read error. The rearrangement links TRBV4-3 to TRBJ2-7; TRBD2 matches at 10 bases. Germline V gene data show CDR1 as LGHNA and CDR2 as YSLEER. This CDR3 has 17 amino acids. CDR3 protein: CASSRGTSGNRHYEHYF. The CDR3 DNA reads as TGCGCCAGCAGCCGCGGAACTAGCGGGAATAGACACTACGAGCATTACTTC.

In its sample, this clone was seen once. The genes are TRBV19 and TRBJ1-1; D not resolved. Germline V gives CDR1 LNHDA, CDR2 SQIVND (reference sequence). The CDR3 runs to 14 residues. Between the trimmed V and J ends, which lost 6 bases and 1 base, there was a span of 12 bases. The CDR3 DNA reads TGTGCCAGTAGGTTGTGGGGAGGGAACACTGAAGCTTTCTTT. Protein sequence: CASRLWGGNTEAFF. The whole variable domain, remainder taken from reference TRBV19 and TRBJ1-1, is DGGITQSPKYLFRKEGQNVTLSCEQNLNHDAMYWYRQDPGQGLRLIYYSQIVNDFQKGDIAEGYSVSREKKESFPLTVTSAQKNPTAFYLCASRLWGGNTEAFFGQGTRLTVV.

The V gene is TRBV6-1, the J gene TRBJ2-3; D is perhaps TRBD2 (6 bases). Trimming shortened V by 0 bases and J by 5 bases, and 15 bases separated the two germline ends. Germline V gene lookup returns CDR1 MNHNS and CDR2 SASEGT. CDR3 size: 16 residues. In DNA form, the CDR3 reads TGTGCCAGCAGTGAAGCCCTCGCGGGGCGGGGAGATACGCAGTATTTT. This translates into CASSEALAGRGDTQYF.

V usage is TRBV6-2 or TRBV6-3 and J usage is TRBJ1-5; 7 bases are shared with TRBD1. The CDR3 extends over 14 amino acids. Germline V gene sequence: CDR1 MNHEY, CDR2 SVGEGT. With 5 bases clipped from V and 1 base from J, the junction kept 2 bases outside the gene matches. The CDR3 DNA reads TGTGCCAGCAGTAGACAGGGCAGCAATCAGCCCCAGCATTTT. This translates into CASSRQGSNQPQHF.

The chain employs TRBV2 and TRBJ2-3, with TRBD2 identical over 14 bases. After removal of 6 bases from V and 0 bases from J, the junction contained 5 bases not matched to a gene. The CDR3 totals 17 residues. Germline CDR1 and CDR2: SNHLY and FYNNEI. The CDR3 nucleotides are TGTGCCAGCAGGGGACTAGCGGGGGCCTATAGCACAGATACGCAGTATTTT. This gives the protein CASRGLAGAYSTDTQYF.

The chain couples TRBV4-1 to TRBJ2-7; weak D call: TRBD2 (6 bases). V lost 1 base to trimming and J lost 4 bases, with 14 bases between them. The CDR3 has 15 residues. Germline CDR1 and CDR2: MGHRA and YSYEKL. The CDR3 DNA is TGCGCCAGCAGCCAAGGCGGCGGGACTCGGTACGAGCAGTACTTC. Protein: CASSQGGGTRYEQYF.

This clone occurred once. The chain combines TRBV30 with TRBJ2-6; 8 bases match TRBD1. The CDR3 extends over 15 amino acids. Trimming took 1 base from V and 2 from J; bases not matched to a gene: 1. Per the germline V gene, CDR1 is GTSNPN and CDR2 is SVGIG (reference sequence). CDR3 in amino acids: CAWSETGAGANVLTF. DNA of the CDR3: TGTGCCTGGAGTGAGACAGGGGCTGGGGCCAACGTCCTGACTTTC.

V gene TRBV6-5 combines with J gene TRBJ1-1, with D possibly matching TRBD1 (5 bases). Trimming stripped 6 bases from V and 4 bases from J, with 15 bases between. Germline V gene sequence: CDR1 MNHEY, CDR2 SVGAGI. This CDR3 has 14 residues. This chain's CDR3 is CASSPPGGGTEAFF. In DNA form, the CDR3 reads TGTGCCAGCAGCCCCCCAGGCGGGGGCACTGAAGCTTTCTTT.

This clone was counted a few times. CDR3 sequence: CASSAEGQGWQYF. The CDR3 DNA follows: TGTGCCAGCTCGGCTGAAGGACAGGGCTGGCAGTACTTC. The V and J genes are TRBV2 and TRBJ2-7; 8 nucleotides match TRBD1. The germline V gene encodes CDR1 SNHLY and CDR2 FYNNEI. The CDR3 runs 13 residues. J lost 9 bases, V lost 8 bases, and 12 bases had no gene match.

The chain links TRBV27 to TRBJ1-5; D call uncertain. The length of the CDR3 is 13 residues. Germline V lookup: CDR1 MNHEY, CDR2 SMNVEV (reference sequence). V shed 3 bases and J shed 4 bases, with 7 bases lying between them. The DNA for the CDR3 is TGTGCCAGCAGTTTTTCCAGAAATCAGCCCCAGCATTTT. Encoded protein: CASSFSRNQPQHF.

The genes are TRBV7-9 and TRBJ2-7; 10 bases agree with TRBD1. CDR1 and CDR2 (germline): SEHNR, FQNEAQ (reference sequence). The length of the CDR3 is 17 residues. The V gene end was trimmed by 6 bases and the J gene end by 3 bases; junction bases not matched to a gene: 14. As DNA, the CDR3 is TGTGCCAGCAGTCCCACAACCGGACAGGGGGTTTTCTACGAGCAGTACTTC. Translating gives CASSPTTGQGVFYEQYF.

This chain links TRBV10-3 with TRBJ2-3; TRBD1 is a possible D gene (5 bases). The CDR3 is made up of 16 amino acids. Germline V lookup: CDR1 ENHRY, CDR2 SYGVKD. Trimming pared 2 bases from V and 0 bases from J, leaving 12 bases between. The CDR3 nucleotides are TGTGCCATCAGTGAGACCCGGACAACTAGCACAGATACGCAGTATTTT. This gives the protein CAISETRTTSTDTQYF.

The chain carries TRBV5-4 and TRBJ1-2; 9 bases fit TRBD1. V lost 3 bases to trimming and J lost 2 bases; unmatched junction nucleotides: 8. CDR3 length equals 16 residues. Germline-derived CDR1 and CDR2 are SGHNT and YYREEE (reference sequence). CDR3 coding DNA: TGTGCCAGCAGCTACGCTAGGACAGGGGAAAACTATGGCTACACCTTC. Translation gives CASSYARTGENYGYTF. Full variable domain (remainder filled in from reference TRBV5-4 and TRBJ1-2): ETGVTQSPTHLIKTRGQQVTLRCSSQSGHNTVSWYQQALGQGPQFIFQYYREEENGRGNFPPRFSGLQFPNYSSELNVNALELDDSALYLCASSYARTGENYGYTFGSGTRLTVV.

The chain is built from TRBV5-1 and TRBJ1-2; 7 bases fit TRBD1. The CDR3 runs 13 residues. CDR1 is SGHRS and CDR2 is YFSETQ in the germline V gene. V lost 4 bases to trimming and J lost 8 bases; unmatched junction nucleotides: 8. CDR3 DNA sequence: TGCGCCAGCAGCGTCACGGGACAGTCGGGCTACACCTTC. Its protein is CASSVTGQSGYTF. The full variable domain, with the rest looked up from reference TRBV5-1 and TRBJ1-2, is KAGVTQTPRYLIKTRGQQVTLSCSPISGHRSVSWYQQTPGQGLQFLFEYFSETQRNKGNFPGRFSGRQFSNSRSEMNVSTLELGDSALYLCASSVTGQSGYTFGSGTRLTVV.

This clone has just one count. The rearrangement links TRBV5-1 to TRBJ2-2; no clear D. CDR1 and CDR2 (germline): SGHRS, YFSETQ. V was trimmed by 4 bases and J by 0 bases, leaving 10 bases between them. CDR3 length: 15 residues. CDR3 in DNA: TGCGCCAGCAGCCGCGCGGCTGCGAACACCGGGGAGCTGTTTTTT. Amino acid sequence: CASSRAAANTGELFF.

This chain connects TRBV5-6 to TRBJ2-7; 9 nucleotides align to TRBD2. This CDR3 region has 14 residues. V shed 0 bases, J shed 6 bases, and the junction held 4 bases outside the gene matches. Germline V lookup: CDR1 SGHDT, CDR2 YYEEEE. The CDR3 is CASSLASGTGEQYF. The CDR3 nucleotides are TGTGCCAGCAGCTTGGCTAGCGGGACGGGCGAGCAGTACTTC.

V and J are TRBV5-1 and TRBJ2-7, with TRBD2 as a possible D gene (6 bases). Germline V gives CDR1 SGHRS, CDR2 YFSETQ. With 4 bases removed from V and 0 bases from J, the gap between germline ends came to 14 bases. This CDR3 has 15 amino acids. The CDR3 region is CASSLAAGISYEQYF. The CDR3 coding sequence is TGCGCCAGCAGCCTCGCCGCGGGGATCTCCTACGAGCAGTACTTC.

This chain links TRBV27 with TRBJ1-2; D possibly corresponds to TRBD1 (5 bases). In germline, CDR1 is MNHEY, CDR2 SMNVEV (reference sequence). Trimming shortened V by 6 bases and J by 7 bases, and 18 bases separated the two germline ends. The CDR3 runs 14 residues. CDR3 nucleotides: TGTGCCAGCAGAGAAGCAGGGTCCTTCCGTGGCTACACCTTC. Its translation: CASREAGSFRGYTF.

A single count supports this clone. The chain combines TRBV6-6 with TRBJ2-7, with D tentatively TRBD1 (5 bases). The CDR3 length is 14 residues. The V end was cut by 0 bases, the J end by 6 bases, with 12 bases between. Germline V CDR1 and CDR2: MNHNY, SVGAGI (reference sequence). The CDR3 loop reads CASSYSNRMTEQYF. The DNA of the CDR3 is TGTGCCAGCAGTTACTCGAACAGGATGACCGAGCAGTACTTC.

This chain links TRBV5-1 with TRBJ1-1; D is ambiguous. The CDR3 loop spans 13 amino acids. Germline V gene lookup returns CDR1 SGHRS and CDR2 YFSETQ. V was cut by 3 bases and J by 3 bases, with 9 bases left in between. CDR3 amino acids: CASSSRVDTEAFF. CDR3 coding DNA: TGCGCCAGCAGCTCCCGGGTTGACACTGAAGCTTTCTTT. Based on the CDR3 plus reference TRBV5-1 and TRBJ1-1, the full variable domain is KAGVTQTPRYLIKTRGQQVTLSCSPISGHRSVSWYQQTPGQGLQFLFEYFSETQRNKGNFPGRFSGRQFSNSRSEMNVSTLELGDSALYLCASSSRVDTEAFFGQGTRLTVV.

The rearrangement joins TRBV5-8 to TRBJ2-5; no firm D call. V was clipped by 4 bases and J by 1 base, with 11 bases between them. The CDR3 contains 14 residues. Germline V gene data show CDR1 as SGHTS and CDR2 as YDEGEE. The CDR3 bases are TGTGCCAGCAGCCTAGGTGTAGCCCAAGAGACCCAGTACTTC. The encoded protein is CASSLGVAQETQYF.